This entry is about one T cell receptor (beta chain). Antigen: not known. CDR1 is MDHEN and CDR2 is SYDVKM in the germline V gene. Trimming stripped 6 bases from V and 6 bases from J, with 23 bases between. This CDR3 spans 16 amino acids. These data originate in a study of cytotoxic CD8 clonotypes in ibrutinib-treated CLL. Looking at the study overall: The patients, under twelve relapsed/refractory and under 16 treatment-naive, included 17 who were IGHV unmutated.

Depth targeted 1 in 200,000 to 1 in 1 million T cells, averaging 10x coverage per clonotype. The assay was immunoSEQ multiplex PCR, and TCRdb's table has in-frame clones only and misses some. This sample has about 160,000 clones, with roughly 80% found just once. General study points: Clonality rose at ibrutinib response, held steady in sustained remission, and fell toward baseline at progression. The study found baseline clonality above age-matched healthy donors, tracking circulating CD8+ T-cell counts.

V and J are TRBV28 and TRBJ1-1; tentatively, D is TRBD1 (5 bases). The material sequenced was PBMCs, taken after 12 months of ibrutinib treatment. This sequence was found in a human donor with chronic lymphocytic leukemia. As DNA, the CDR3 is TGTGCCAGCAGCGACCCCCTCGGTGGGGGTAGGGCTGAAGCTTTCTTT. This encodes CASSDPLGGGRAEAFF.